These 8 T cell receptor beta chains came from one sample sequenced in a study of siplizumab effects on memory and regulatory T cells. Data came from immunoSEQ multiplex PCR; TCRdb stores just in-frame clones and leaves some out. The data show approximately 90,000 clones, 90% to 95% seen once. The sequenced sample was non-Treg CD4+ T cells sorted from blood. Every receptor here comes from a human donor in good health.

The chain employs TRBV7-9 and TRBJ1-5; TRBD1 aligns across 9 bases. This CDR3 contains 16 residues. V gave up 1 base and J gave up 3 bases; unmatched junction bases: 4. Germline loops: CDR1 SEHNR, CDR2 FQNEAQ (reference sequence). The CDR3 DNA is TGTGCCAGCAGCTTAGGCGGGACAGGGCACAATCAGCCCCAGCATTTT. Protein sequence: CASSLGGTGHNQPQHF. Complete variable domain (other parts from reference TRBV7-9 and TRBJ1-5): DTGVSQNPRHKITKRGQNVTFRCDPISEHNRLYWYRQTLGQGPEFLTYFQNEAQLEKSRLLSDRFSAERPKGSFSTLEIQRTEQGDSAMYLCASSLGGTGHNQPQHFGDGTRLSIL.

This clone was detected once. This rearrangement joins TRBV6-6 to TRBJ1-5, with a weak D call TRBD1 (6 bases). This CDR3 has 14 amino acids. Looked up from germline, CDR1 is MNHNY and CDR2 is SVGAGI (reference sequence). V was trimmed by 6 bases and J by 3 bases, leaving 12 bases between them. CDR3 DNA sequence: TGTGCCAGCAGCCTAGGGGGTTACAATCAGCCCCAGCATTTT. Protein product: CASSLGGYNQPQHF.

The V call is TRBV19, the J call TRBJ2-7; 7 nucleotides match TRBD1. This CDR3 is built from 15 residues. Germline CDR1 LNHDA, CDR2 SQIVND (reference sequence). The trim removed 5 bases at V and 3 bases at J, leaving 10 bases unmatched. The CDR3 reads CASSVRRDRDYEQYF. CDR3 in DNA: TGTGCCAGTAGTGTCCGACGGGACAGAGACTACGAGCAGTACTTC. The variable domain in full, completed from reference TRBV19 and TRBJ2-7, reads DGGITQSPKYLFRKEGQNVTLSCEQNLNHDAMYWYRQDPGQGLRLIYYSQIVNDFQKGDIAEGYSVSREKKESFPLTVTSAQKNPTAFYLCASSVRRDRDYEQYFGPGTRLTVT.

The rearrangement uses TRBV7-9 and TRBJ2-4; D not resolved. The CDR3 has 13 amino acids. CDR1 and CDR2 from the germline V gene are SEHNR and FQNEAQ (reference sequence). Trimming shortened V by 5 bases and J by 9 bases, and 14 bases separated the two germline ends. The CDR3 spells CASSLYPGRIQYF. The CDR3 DNA reads TGTGCCAGCAGCCTCTATCCGGGCCGCATTCAGTACTTC.

This chain uses TRBV6-6 with TRBJ1-2, with D possibly matching TRBD1 (5 bases). V lost 6 bases and J lost 7, with 15 bases in between. CDR3 size: 13 residues. From germline, CDR1 is MNHNY and CDR2 SVGAGI (reference sequence). DNA for the CDR3: TGTGCCAGCAGACCCACCAGGGCGGGTGGCTACACCTTC. Amino acid sequence: CASRPTRAGGYTF.

This chain's CDR3 is CATSRGSLEGSYEQYF. The CDR3 DNA reads TGTGCCACCAGCAGAGGATCCCTTGAGGGCTCCTACGAGCAGTACTTC. The J gene is TRBJ2-7, the V gene TRBV15; tentative D call: TRBD2 (5 bases). With 1 base removed from V and 0 bases from J, the gap between germline ends came to 13 bases. Germline V gene data show CDR1 as LNHNV and CDR2 as YYDKDF (reference sequence). The CDR3 sequence is 16 residues long.

The chain recombines TRBV5-1 with TRBJ2-7; 7 nucleotides align to TRBD1. J lost 6 bases, V lost 3 bases, and 9 bases had no gene match. Germline CDR1 is SGHRS and CDR2 is YFSETQ. This CDR3 has 14 residues. The CDR3 sequence is CASSWPTGTGEQYF. CDR3 coding DNA: TGCGCCAGCAGCTGGCCGACAGGGACCGGCGAGCAGTACTTC.

The sample holds one count of this clone. The rearrangement joins TRBV27 to TRBJ1-1; D is unclear. Trimming left V 4 bases short and J 6 bases short, with 12 bases between. CDR1 and CDR2 from the germline V gene are MNHEY and SMNVEV (reference sequence). The CDR3 extends over 13 amino acids. The CDR3 loop reads CASSSLSGAEAFF. The CDR3 nucleotides read TGTGCCAGCAGTTCCCTGAGTGGGGCTGAAGCTTTCTTT.